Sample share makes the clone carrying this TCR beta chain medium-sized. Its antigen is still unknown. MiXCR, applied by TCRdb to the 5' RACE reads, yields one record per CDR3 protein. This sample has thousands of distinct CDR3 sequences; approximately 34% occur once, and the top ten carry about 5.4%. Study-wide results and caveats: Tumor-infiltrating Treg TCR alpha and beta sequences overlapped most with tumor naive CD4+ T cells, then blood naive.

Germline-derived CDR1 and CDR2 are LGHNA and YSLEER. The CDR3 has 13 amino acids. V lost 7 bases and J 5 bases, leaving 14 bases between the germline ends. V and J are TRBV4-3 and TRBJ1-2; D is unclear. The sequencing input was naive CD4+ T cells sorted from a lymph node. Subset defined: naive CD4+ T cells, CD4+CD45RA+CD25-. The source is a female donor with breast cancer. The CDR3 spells CASTPTPYYGYTF. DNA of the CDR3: TGCGCCAGCACCCCGACTCCGTATTATGGCTACACCTTC.